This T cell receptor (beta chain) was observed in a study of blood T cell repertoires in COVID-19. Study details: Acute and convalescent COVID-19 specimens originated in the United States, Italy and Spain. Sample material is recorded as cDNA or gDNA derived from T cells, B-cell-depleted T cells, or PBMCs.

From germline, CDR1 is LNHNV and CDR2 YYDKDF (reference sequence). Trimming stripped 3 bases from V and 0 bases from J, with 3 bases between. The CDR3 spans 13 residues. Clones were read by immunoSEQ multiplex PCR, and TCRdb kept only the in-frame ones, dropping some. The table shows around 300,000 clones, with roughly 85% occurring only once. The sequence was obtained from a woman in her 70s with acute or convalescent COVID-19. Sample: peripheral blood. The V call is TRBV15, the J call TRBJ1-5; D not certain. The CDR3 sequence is CATSSNSNQPQHF. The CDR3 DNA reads TGTGCCACCAGCAGTAATAGCAATCAGCCCCAGCATTTT.